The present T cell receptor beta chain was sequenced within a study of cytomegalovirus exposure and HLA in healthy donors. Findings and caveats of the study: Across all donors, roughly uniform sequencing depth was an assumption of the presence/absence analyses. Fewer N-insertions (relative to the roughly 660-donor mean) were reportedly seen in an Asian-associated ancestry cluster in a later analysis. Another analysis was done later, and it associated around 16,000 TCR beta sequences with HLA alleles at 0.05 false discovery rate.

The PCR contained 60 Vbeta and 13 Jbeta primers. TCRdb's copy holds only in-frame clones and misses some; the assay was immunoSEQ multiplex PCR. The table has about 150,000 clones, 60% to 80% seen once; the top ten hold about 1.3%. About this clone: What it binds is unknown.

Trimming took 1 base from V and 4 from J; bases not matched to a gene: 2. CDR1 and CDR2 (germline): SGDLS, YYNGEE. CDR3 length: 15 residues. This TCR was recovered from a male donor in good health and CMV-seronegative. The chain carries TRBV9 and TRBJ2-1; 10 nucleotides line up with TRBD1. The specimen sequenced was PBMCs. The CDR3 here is CASSVRDRGYNEQFF. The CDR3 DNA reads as TGTGCCAGCAGCGTAAGGGACAGGGGATACAATGAGCAGTTCTTC.